The rows below give T cell receptor beta chains drawn from one sample of a study of control samples from healthy donors and cancer patients. Profiled with immunoSEQ multiplex PCR; TCRdb holds only in-frame clones, not every one. This table holds fewer than 200,000 clones, around nine tenths found once. Sequencing was carried out using blood. Every receptor here comes from a man aged 30-40 years in good health. Each CDR3 is given with its conserved first and last residue. D genes are given only for firm matches. Part of the rows lack a size; the others show once, few, many or a class for expanded clones.

-	13	-	TRBJ1-4	TRBV6-5	TGTGCCAGCAGCCAGGGCCTTAATGAAAAACTGTTTTTT	CASSQGLNEKLFF
-	11	-	TRBJ2-7	TRBV2	TGTGCCAGCAAGAACGGGGTCGAGCAGTACTTC	CASKNGVEQYF
-	15	-	TRBJ2-3	TRBV7-8	TGTGCCAGCAGCTTAGCGGGGACTAGCACAGATACGCAGTATTTT	CASSLAGTSTDTQYF
-	10	-	TRBJ1-1	TRBV6-5	TGTGCCAGCAGCGCGGGGTGGGCTTTCTTT	CASSAGWAFF
-	13	-	TRBJ2-7	TRBV6-2/TRBV6-3	TGTGCCAGCAGTTTTACCAGGGGATACGAGCAGTACTTC	CASSFTRGYEQYF
-	13	-	TRBJ1-4	TRBV7-2	TGTGCCAGCAGCAGGGACCGCTGGGAAAAACTGTTTTTT	CASSRDRWEKLFF
-	16	-	TRBJ1-6	TRBV7-2	TGTGCCAGCGGGTTAGCGGGCCCAGCCTTTAATACACCCCTCCACTTT	CASGLAGPAFNTPLHF
-	20	TRBD1	TRBJ2-7	TRBV7-8	TGTGCCAGCACCCCCAACGCCGAGAGGGGGCTTTATGCCCTTTACTACGAGCAGTACTTC	CASTPNAERGLYALYYEQYF
-	14	-	TRBJ1-2	TRBV6-5	TGTGCCAGCAGCCGGGACGGTTCTTTCTATGGCTACACCTTC	CASSRDGSFYGYTF
-	16	TRBD2	TRBJ2-3	TRBV5-1	TGCGCCAGCAGCCCCGGACTAGCGGGAACACCAGATACGCAGTATTTT	CASSPGLAGTPDTQYF
-	13	-	TRBJ1-6	TRBV19	TGTGCCAGTAGTACAAGACAGGACTCACCCCTCCACTTT	CASSTRQDSPLHF
-	16	-	TRBJ2-5	TRBV6-1	TGTGCCAGCAGTGAACTAGGGGCGCGGGTAGGGGAGACCCAGTACTTC	CASSELGARVGETQYF
-	14	-	TRBJ2-3	TRBV3-1/TRBV3-2	TGTGCCAGCAGCCAAATGCAAGCGTCGGATACGCAGTATTTT	CASSQMQASDTQYF
-	12	-	TRBJ1-2	TRBV3-1/TRBV3-2	TGTGCCAGCAGCCAAGATCGAGATGGCTACACCTTC	CASSQDRDGYTF
many	14	-	TRBJ1-5	TRBV25-1	TGTGCCAGCAGTGAACCTTGGGCGGATCAGCCCCAGCATTTT	CASSEPWADQPQHF
-	15	-	TRBJ2-1	TRBV28	TGTGCCAGCAGTCCACAGGGAAAGGCTTACAATGAGCAGTTCTTC	CASSPQGKAYNEQFF
-	12	-	TRBJ2-5	TRBV2	TGTGCCAGCCAAGGGGCTCAAGAGACCCAGTACTTC	CASQGAQETQYF
-	15	-	TRBJ2-3	TRBV7-2	TGTGCCAGCAGCTTAGGGGGGCGCCCCGCAGATACGCAGTATTTT	CASSLGGRPADTQYF
few	15	-	TRBJ2-1	TRBV19	TGTGCCAGTAGTCCCGACGGGATGGGCTACAATGAGCAGTTCTTC	CASSPDGMGYNEQFF
-	13	-	TRBJ2-5	TRBV7-9	TGTGCCAGCAGCTTTGGTCTTGAAGAGACCCAGTACTTC	CASSFGLEETQYF
-	14	-	TRBJ1-2	TRBV18	TGTGCCAGCTCACCACCAGCGCGGGCCTATGGCTACACCTTC	CASSPPARAYGYTF
-	15	-	TRBJ1-5	TRBV5-4	TGTGCCAGCAGCCCCGAGGCCGGGACCAATCAGCCCCAGCATTTT	CASSPEAGTNQPQHF
-	15	-	TRBJ2-7	TRBV4-1	TGCGCCAGCAGCCAAGCCTACACGAGCTCCTACGAGCAGTACTTC	CASSQAYTSSYEQYF
-	20	TRBD2	TRBJ2-3	TRBV9	TGTGCCAGCAGCGGACCGTTGGAACAGACTAGCGGGGGGAGCACAGATACGCAGTATTTT	CASSGPLEQTSGGSTDTQYF